This TCR beta chain derives from a study of T cells in Graves' hyperthyroidism and ophthalmopathy. Turning to the study itself: Peripheral blood was acquired at first diagnosis, ahead of any therapy whatsoever.

What was amplified from RNA transcripts were TCR beta CDR3 regions. First-round RT-PCR with HTBI primers amplified the TCR CDR3 region. A single record per CDR3 protein comes from TCRdb applying MiXCR to the multiplex PCR reads. Of 360,000 or so distinct CDR3 sequences detected, 13% to 15% appear once; the ten largest clones hold roughly a fifth. Patients showing uncontrolled infection, other autoimmune disease, pregnancy or lactation were ineligible. Diagnosis rested on symptoms, serum thyroxine and TRAb, thyroid ultrasound, and orbital computed tomography. The sequenced sample was blood. The TCR was taken from a woman aged 55-69 years with Graves' ophthalmopathy.

CDR3 loop: CASSYGLPSGNTIYF. CDR3 bases: TGTGCCAGCAGTTACGGTCTACCCTCTGGAAACACCATATATTTT. The chain combines TRBV6-5 with TRBJ1-3, with unresolved D. The CDR3 covers 15 residues. V was trimmed by 2 bases and J by 0 bases, leaving 8 bases between them. Germline loops: CDR1 MNHEY, CDR2 SVGAGI.